This TCR beta chain was observed in a study of T cell responses to AZD1222 COVID-19 vaccine. Findings and limits, study-wide: Donors were largely white British and mainly female; clonal diversity was possibly underestimated.

Notes on this clone: What it binds is unknown.

The CDR3 is made up of 14 amino acids. The ends were cut back, 0 bases at V and 8 bases at J, with 13 bases in the middle. Germline CDR1 and CDR2: LGHDT and YNNKEL (reference sequence). Clones were read by immunoSEQ multiplex PCR, and TCRdb kept only the in-frame ones, dropping some. The sample has roughly 150,000 clones; about 83% are singletons. The specimen comprised peripheral blood, sampled 28 days after the second AZD1222 dose. V and J are TRBV3-1 (or the pseudogene TRBV3-2) and TRBJ1-2; possibly TRBD1 for D (5 bases). This TCR was recovered from an adult who received the AZD1222 COVID-19 vaccine. The CDR3 protein is CASSQDAGFSGYTF. As DNA, the CDR3 is TGTGCCAGCAGCCAAGATGCAGGGTTCAGCGGCTACACCTTC.